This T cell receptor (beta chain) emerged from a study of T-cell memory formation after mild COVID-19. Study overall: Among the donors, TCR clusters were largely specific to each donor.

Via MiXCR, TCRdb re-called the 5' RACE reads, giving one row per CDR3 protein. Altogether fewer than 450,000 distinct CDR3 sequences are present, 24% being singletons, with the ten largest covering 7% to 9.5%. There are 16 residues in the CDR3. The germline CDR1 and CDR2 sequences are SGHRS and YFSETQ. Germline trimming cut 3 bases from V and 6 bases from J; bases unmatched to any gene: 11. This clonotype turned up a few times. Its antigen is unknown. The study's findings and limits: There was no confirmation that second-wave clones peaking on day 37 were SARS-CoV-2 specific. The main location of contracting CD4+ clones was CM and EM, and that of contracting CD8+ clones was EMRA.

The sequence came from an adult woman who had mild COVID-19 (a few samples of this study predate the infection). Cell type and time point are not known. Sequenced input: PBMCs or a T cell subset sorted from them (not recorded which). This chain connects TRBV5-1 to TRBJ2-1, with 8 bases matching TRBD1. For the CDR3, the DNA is TGCGCCAGCAGCTCCTCACGGACAGGGTTAGGCAATGAGCAGTTCTTC. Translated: CASSSSRTGLGNEQFF. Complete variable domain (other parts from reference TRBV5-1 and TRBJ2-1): KAGVTQTPRYLIKTRGQQVTLSCSPISGHRSVSWYQQTPGQGLQFLFEYFSETQRNKGNFPGRFSGRQFSNSRSEMNVSTLELGDSALYLCASSSSRTGLGNEQFFGPGTRLTVL.